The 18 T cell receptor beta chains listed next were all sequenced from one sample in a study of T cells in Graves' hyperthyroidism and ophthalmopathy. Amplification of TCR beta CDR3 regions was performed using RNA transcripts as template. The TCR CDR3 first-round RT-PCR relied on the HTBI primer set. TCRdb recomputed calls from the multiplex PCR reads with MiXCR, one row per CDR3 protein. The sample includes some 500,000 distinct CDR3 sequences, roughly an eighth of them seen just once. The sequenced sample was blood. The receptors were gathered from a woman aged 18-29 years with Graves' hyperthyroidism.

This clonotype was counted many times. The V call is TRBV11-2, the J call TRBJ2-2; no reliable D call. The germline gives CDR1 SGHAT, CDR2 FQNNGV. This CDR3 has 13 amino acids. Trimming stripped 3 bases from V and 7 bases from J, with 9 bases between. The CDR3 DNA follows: TGTGCCAGCAGCTTCACGGAGATCGGGGAGCTGTTTTTT. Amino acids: CASSFTEIGELFF.

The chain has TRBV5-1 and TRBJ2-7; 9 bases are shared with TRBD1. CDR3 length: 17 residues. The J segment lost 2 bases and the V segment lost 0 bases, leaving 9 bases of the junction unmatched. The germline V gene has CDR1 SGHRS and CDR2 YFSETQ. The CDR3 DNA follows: TGCGCCAGCAGCTTGGGGACAGGGGATTGGGTGCCCTACGAGCAGTACTTC. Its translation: CASSLGTGDWVPYEQYF.

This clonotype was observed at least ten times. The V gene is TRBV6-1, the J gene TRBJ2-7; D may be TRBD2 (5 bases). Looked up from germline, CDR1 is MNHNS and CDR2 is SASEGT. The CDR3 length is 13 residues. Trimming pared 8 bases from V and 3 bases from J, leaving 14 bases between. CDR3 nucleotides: TGTGCCAGCTCGGCAGACGGGGACTACGAGCAGTACGTC. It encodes CASSADGDYEQYV.

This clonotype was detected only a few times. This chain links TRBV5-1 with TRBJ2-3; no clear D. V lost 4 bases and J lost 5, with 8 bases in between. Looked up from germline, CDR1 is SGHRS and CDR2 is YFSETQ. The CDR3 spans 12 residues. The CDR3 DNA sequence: TGCGCCAGCAGCCTGCCCGGAGATACGCAGTATTTT. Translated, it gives CASSLPGDTQYF.

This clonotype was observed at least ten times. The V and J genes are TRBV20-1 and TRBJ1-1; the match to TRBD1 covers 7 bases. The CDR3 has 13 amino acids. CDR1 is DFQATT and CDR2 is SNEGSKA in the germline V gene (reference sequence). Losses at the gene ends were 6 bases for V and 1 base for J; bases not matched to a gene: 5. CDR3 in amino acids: CSAGGVGNTEAFF. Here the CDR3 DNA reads TGCAGTGCAGGGGGCGTTGGGAACACTGAAGCTTTCTTT.

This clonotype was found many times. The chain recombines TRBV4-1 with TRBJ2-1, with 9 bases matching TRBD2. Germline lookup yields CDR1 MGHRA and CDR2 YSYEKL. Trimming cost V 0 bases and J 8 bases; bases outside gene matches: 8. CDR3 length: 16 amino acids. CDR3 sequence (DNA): TGCGCCAGCAGCCAAGAGGTTCGAGCGGGAGGAGATGAGCAGTTCTTC. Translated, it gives CASSQEVRAGGDEQFF.

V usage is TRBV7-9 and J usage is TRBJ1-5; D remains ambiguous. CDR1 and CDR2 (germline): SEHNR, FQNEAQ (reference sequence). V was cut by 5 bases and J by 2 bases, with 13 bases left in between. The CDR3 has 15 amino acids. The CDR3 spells CASSPLGVGNQPQHF. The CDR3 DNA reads TGTGCCAGCAGCCCCCTCGGGGTTGGCAATCAGCCCCAGCATTTT.

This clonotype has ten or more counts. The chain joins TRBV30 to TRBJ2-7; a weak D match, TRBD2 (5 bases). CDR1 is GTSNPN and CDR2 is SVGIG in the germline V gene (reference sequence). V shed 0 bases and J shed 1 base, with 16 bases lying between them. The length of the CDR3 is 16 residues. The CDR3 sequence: CAWSVRVTRDSYEQYF. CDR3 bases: TGTGCCTGGAGTGTACGGGTGACGAGGGATTCCTACGAGCAGTACTTC.

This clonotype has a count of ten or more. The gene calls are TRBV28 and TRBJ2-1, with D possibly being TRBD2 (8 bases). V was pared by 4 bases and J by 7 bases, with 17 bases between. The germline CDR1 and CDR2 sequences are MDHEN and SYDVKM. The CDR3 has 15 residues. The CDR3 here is CASSSLGGGGNEQFF. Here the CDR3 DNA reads TGTGCCAGCAGTTCCCTAGGGGGCGGGGGGAATGAGCAGTTCTTC. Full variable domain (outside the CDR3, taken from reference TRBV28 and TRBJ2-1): DVKVTQSSRYLVKRTGEKVFLECVQDMDHENMFWYRQDPGLGLRLIYFSYDVKMKEKGDIPEGYSVSREKKERFSLILESASTNQTSMYLCASSSLGGGGNEQFFGPGTRLTVL.

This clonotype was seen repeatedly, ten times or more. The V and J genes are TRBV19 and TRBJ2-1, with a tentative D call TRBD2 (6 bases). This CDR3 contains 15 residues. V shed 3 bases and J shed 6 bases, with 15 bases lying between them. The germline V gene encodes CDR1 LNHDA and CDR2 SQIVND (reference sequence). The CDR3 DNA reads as TGTGCCAGTAGTATGGAGGGTGTTTGGGTCAATGAGCAGTTCTTC. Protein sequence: CASSMEGVWVNEQFF. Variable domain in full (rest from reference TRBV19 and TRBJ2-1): DGGITQSPKYLFRKEGQNVTLSCEQNLNHDAMYWYRQDPGQGLRLIYYSQIVNDFQKGDIAEGYSVSREKKESFPLTVTSAQKNPTAFYLCASSMEGVWVNEQFFGPGTRLTVL.

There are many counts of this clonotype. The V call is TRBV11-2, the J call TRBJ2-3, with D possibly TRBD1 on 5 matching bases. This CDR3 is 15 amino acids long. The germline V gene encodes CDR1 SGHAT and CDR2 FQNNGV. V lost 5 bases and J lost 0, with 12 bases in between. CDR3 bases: TGTGCCAGCAGCCCCACACAGGCGAGCACAGATACGCAGTATTTT. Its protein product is CASSPTQASTDTQYF.

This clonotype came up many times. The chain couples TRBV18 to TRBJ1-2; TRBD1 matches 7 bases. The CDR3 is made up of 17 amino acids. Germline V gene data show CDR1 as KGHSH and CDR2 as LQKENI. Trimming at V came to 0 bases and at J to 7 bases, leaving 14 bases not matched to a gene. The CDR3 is CASSPPTGTAEPSGYTF. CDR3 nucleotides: TGTGCCAGCTCACCACCGACTGGGACAGCAGAGCCCTCTGGCTACACCTTC.

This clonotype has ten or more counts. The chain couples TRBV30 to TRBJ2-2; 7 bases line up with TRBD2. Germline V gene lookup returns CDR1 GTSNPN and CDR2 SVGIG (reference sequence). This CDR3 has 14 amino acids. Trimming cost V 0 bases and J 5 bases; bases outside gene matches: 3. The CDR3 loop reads CAWSVSSGTGELFF. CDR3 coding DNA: TGTGCCTGGAGTGTATCTAGCGGAACCGGGGAGCTGTTTTTT.

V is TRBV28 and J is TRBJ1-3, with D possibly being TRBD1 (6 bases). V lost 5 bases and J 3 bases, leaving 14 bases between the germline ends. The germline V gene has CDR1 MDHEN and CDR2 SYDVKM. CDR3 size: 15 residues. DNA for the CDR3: TGTGCCAGCAGTACGGCCGGGACACTTGGAAACACCATATATTTT. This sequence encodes CASSTAGTLGNTIYF.

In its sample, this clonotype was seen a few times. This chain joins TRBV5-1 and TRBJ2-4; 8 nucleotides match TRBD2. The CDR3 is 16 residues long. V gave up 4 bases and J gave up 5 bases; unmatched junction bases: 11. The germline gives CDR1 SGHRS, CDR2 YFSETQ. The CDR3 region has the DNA TGCGCCAGCAGCCTCGGGGGGGAACGGCCGCAAAACATTCAGTACTTC. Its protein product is CASSLGGERPQNIQYF.

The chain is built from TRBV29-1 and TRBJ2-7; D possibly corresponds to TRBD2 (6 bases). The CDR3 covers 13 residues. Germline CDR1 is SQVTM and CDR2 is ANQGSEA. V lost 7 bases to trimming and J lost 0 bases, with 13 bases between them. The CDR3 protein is CSARRLDSYEQYV. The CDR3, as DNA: TGCAGCGCCCGCCGACTAGACTCCTACGAGCAGTACGTC.

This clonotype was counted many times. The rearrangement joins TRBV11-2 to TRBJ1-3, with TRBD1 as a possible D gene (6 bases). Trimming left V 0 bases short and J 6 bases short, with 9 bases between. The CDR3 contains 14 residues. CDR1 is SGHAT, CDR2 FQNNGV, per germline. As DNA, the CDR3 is TGTGCCAGCAGCTTAGAGGCAGGGGCAAACACCATATATTTT. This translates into CASSLEAGANTIYF.

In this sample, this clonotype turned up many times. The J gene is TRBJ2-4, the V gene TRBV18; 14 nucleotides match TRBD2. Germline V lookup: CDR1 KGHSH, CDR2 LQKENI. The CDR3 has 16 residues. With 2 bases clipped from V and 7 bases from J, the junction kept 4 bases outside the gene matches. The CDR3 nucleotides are TGTGCCAGCTCACCAGGGACTAGCGGGAGCAGCAACATTCAGTACTTC. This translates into CASSPGTSGSSNIQYF.